This T cell receptor beta chain was sequenced in a study of T cell changes during pregnancy in multiple sclerosis. Here immunoSEQ multiplex PCR was the method, and the copy in TCRdb shows in-frame clones only, minus some. The sample consists of over 55,000 clones, roughly 90% of them appearing once. V lost 5 bases, J lost 7 bases, and 12 bases stayed unmatched. The length of the CDR3 is 17 residues. Germline loops: CDR1 MNHEY, CDR2 SMNVEV (reference sequence). The gene calls are TRBV27 and TRBJ2-1, with 12 nucleotides matching TRBD2. The sample here was peripheral blood, taken in the first trimester of pregnancy. The source is a female donor with multiple sclerosis, enrolled in a pregnancy study. CDR3 sequence: CASSPGTSGRWGNEQFF. In nucleotides, the CDR3 is TGTGCCAGCAGTCCCGGGACTAGCGGGCGATGGGGGAATGAGCAGTTCTTC.